The next 20 T cell receptor beta chains were all read from a single sample in a study of cytomegalovirus exposure and HLA in healthy donors. This table comes from immunoSEQ multiplex PCR, and its TCRdb copy is limited to in-frame clones, with some not included. Altogether under 65,000 clones are present, 95% being singletons, with the ten largest covering approximately 5.4%. The sequencing input was PBMCs. These receptor sequences come from a young woman in good health and CMV-seropositive.

V and J are TRBV6-5 and TRBJ2-1; 7 bases match TRBD2. This CDR3 contains 15 residues. Trimming at V came to 5 bases and at J to 6 bases, leaving 10 bases not matched to a gene. Germline-derived CDR1 and CDR2 are MNHEY and SVGAGI. The CDR3 reads CASSPREEGFNEQFF. The CDR3 coding sequence is TGTGCCAGCAGTCCCCGGGAGGAGGGATTCAATGAGCAGTTCTTC.

This chain connects TRBV28 to TRBJ1-5, with 7 nucleotides matching TRBD1. With V trimmed by 3 bases and J by 7 bases, 6 bases remained unmatched. This CDR3 is 14 amino acids long. Germline CDR1 is MDHEN and CDR2 is SYDVKM. CDR3 DNA sequence: TGTGCCAGCAGTTTGACAGGGACGAGGCAGCCCCAGCATTTT. Protein product: CASSLTGTRQPQHF.

The V gene is TRBV7-6, the J gene TRBJ2-7; possibly TRBD1 for D (6 bases). CDR1 is SGHVS and CDR2 is FNYEAQ in the germline V gene. CDR3 length: 15 residues. V lost 5 bases and J lost 2, with 16 bases in between. This CDR3 reads CASSPQGPTPYEQYF. The CDR3 coding sequence is TGTGCCAGCAGCCCACAGGGTCCAACTCCCTACGAGCAGTACTTC.

The V and J genes are TRBV27 and TRBJ2-1; 8 nucleotides align to TRBD2. The CDR3 has 13 amino acids. J was trimmed by 7 bases and V by 6 bases; bases with no gene match: 5. Germline V gives CDR1 MNHEY, CDR2 SMNVEV (reference sequence). This CDR3 reads CASRGTRVNEQFF. For the CDR3, the DNA is TGTGCCAGCAGGGGGACTAGGGTAAATGAGCAGTTCTTC.

The chain carries TRBV5-1 and TRBJ1-1, with 7 positions matching TRBD1. Germline assignment: CDR1 SGHRS and CDR2 YFSETQ. This CDR3 spans 15 amino acids. J gave up 3 bases and V 0 bases, and 5 bases lay outside the gene matches. The CDR3 protein is CASSLEGAQYTEAFF. CDR3 DNA sequence: TGCGCCAGCAGCTTGGAGGGGGCGCAGTACACTGAAGCTTTCTTT.

The chain employs TRBV2 and TRBJ2-3, with 15 bases matching TRBD2. The length of the CDR3 is 16 residues. V dropped 6 bases and J dropped 1; count of bases not matched to a gene: 2. Germline V gives CDR1 SNHLY, CDR2 FYNNEI. The DNA for the CDR3 is TGTGCCAGCAGGGGACTAGCGGGAGGAGGCACAGATACGCAGTATTTT. Protein: CASRGLAGGGTDTQYF.

V usage is TRBV21-1 and J usage is TRBJ1-3. TRBV21-1 is a documented pseudogene. This CDR3 region has 12 residues. CDR3: CASTRLINTIYF. DNA for the CDR3: TGTGCCAGCACCAGACTGATAAACACCATATATTTT.

This clone was observed a single time. V gene TRBV6-1 combines with J gene TRBJ2-7; the match to TRBD2 covers 7 bases. The V gene end was trimmed by 2 bases and the J gene end by 3 bases; junction bases not matched to a gene: 10. The CDR3 runs 16 residues. The germline V gene encodes CDR1 MNHNS and CDR2 SASEGT. CDR3 DNA sequence: TGTGCCAGCAGTGAACTCGGGCTAGCGGACTACTACGAGCAGTACTTC. Its translation is CASSELGLADYYEQYF.

The CDR3 is CSAAYSQPQHF. In nucleotides, the CDR3 is TGCAGTGCTGCATACTCTCAGCCCCAGCATTTT. V gene TRBV20-1 combines with J gene TRBJ1-5; no clear D gene. The V end lost 5 bases, the J end lost 6 bases, and 8 bases lay between the germline ends. The CDR3 has 11 amino acids. Germline CDR1 DFQATT, CDR2 SNEGSKA (reference sequence).

The chain joins TRBV19 to TRBJ1-2; a weak D match, TRBD1 (6 bases). Germline CDR1 and CDR2: LNHDA and SQIVND (reference sequence). This CDR3 is 11 amino acids long. The V gene lost 7 bases and the J gene lost 7 bases, with 10 bases spanning the gap. In nucleotides, the CDR3 is TGTGCCAGTACAGGGGTGGGTGGCTACACCTTC. Protein: CASTGVGGYTF. Based on the CDR3 plus reference TRBV19 and TRBJ1-2, the full variable domain is DGGITQSPKYLFRKEGQNVTLSCEQNLNHDAMYWYRQDPGQGLRLIYYSQIVNDFQKGDIAEGYSVSREKKESFPLTVTSAQKNPTAFYLCASTGVGGYTFGSGTRLTVV.

CDR3 sequence (DNA): TGTGCCAGCAGCCAAACATATCAGCCCCAGCATTTT. This translates into CASSQTYQPQHF. This sequence joins TRBV28 and TRBJ1-5, with D hard to call. Per the germline V gene, CDR1 is MDHEN and CDR2 is SYDVKM. This CDR3 spans 12 amino acids. Trimming shortened V by 6 bases and J by 5 bases, and 8 bases separated the two germline ends. The full variable domain, in which reference TRBV28 and TRBJ1-5 provide the parts outside the CDR3, is DVKVTQSSRYLVKRTGEKVFLECVQDMDHENMFWYRQDPGLGLRLIYFSYDVKMKEKGDIPEGYSVSREKKERFSLILESASTNQTSMYLCASSQTYQPQHFGDGTRLSIL.

The chain couples TRBV5-1 to TRBJ1-2; D might be TRBD1 (6 bases). Trimming cost V 4 bases and J 2 bases, with 21 bases left between them. There are 17 residues in the CDR3. Per germline, CDR1 SGHRS and CDR2 YFSETQ. CDR3 amino acids: CASSQRRPLTGNYGYTF. CDR3 DNA sequence: TGCGCCAGCAGCCAGCGTCGGCCCCTGACAGGAAACTATGGCTACACCTTC.

The V and J genes are TRBV6-5 and TRBJ1-4; D gene uncertain. Germline CDR1 is MNHEY and CDR2 is SVGAGI. This CDR3 spans 14 amino acids. Trimming cost V 5 bases and J 0 bases, with 7 bases left between them. CDR3 nucleotide sequence: TGTGCCAGCAGTGACACGGCAACTAATGAAAAACTGTTTTTT. Translation: CASSDTATNEKLFF.

This rearrangement joins TRBV5-8 to TRBJ2-2; 7 nucleotides agree with TRBD1. In germline, CDR1 is SGHTS, CDR2 YDEGEE. J lost 5 bases, V lost 3 bases, and 7 bases had no gene match. The CDR3 runs 15 residues. The CDR3 reads CASSYRDRITGELFF. The CDR3 DNA sequence: TGTGCCAGCAGCTATAGGGACAGAATTACCGGGGAGCTGTTTTTT.

The genes are TRBV29-1 and TRBJ2-1, with 16 bases matching TRBD2. Germline trimming cut 6 bases from V and 7 bases from J; bases unmatched to any gene: 12. The CDR3 has 17 amino acids. The germline CDR1 and CDR2 sequences are SQVTM and ANQGSEA. The CDR3 nucleotides are TGCAGCGTAGCCGGGACTAGCGGGAGGGCAGAATTGAATGAGCAGTTCTTC. It yields the protein CSVAGTSGRAELNEQFF.

The chain employs TRBV28 and TRBJ2-7, with D maybe TRBD1 (6 bases). The V gene lost 1 base and the J gene lost 3 bases, with 10 bases spanning the gap. The CDR3 consists of 14 residues. Germline V gene sequence: CDR1 MDHEN, CDR2 SYDVKM. DNA of the CDR3: TGTGCCAGCAGTTTATCCCTAGGGGGCTACGAGCAGTACTTC. Residues: CASSLSLGGYEQYF. Together with reference TRBV28 and TRBJ2-7, the CDR3 gives the full variable domain: DVKVTQSSRYLVKRTGEKVFLECVQDMDHENMFWYRQDPGLGLRLIYFSYDVKMKEKGDIPEGYSVSREKKERFSLILESASTNQTSMYLCASSLSLGGYEQYFGPGTRLTVT.

This clone was seen a single time. The chain uses TRBV11-3 and TRBJ2-2; 8 bases fit TRBD1. The V and J ends lost 5 bases and 4 bases, in that order; junction bases with no gene match: 6. The CDR3 loop spans 15 amino acids. Germline V gives CDR1 SGHNT, CDR2 YENEEA. In DNA, the CDR3 is TGTGCCAGCAGCCGAACTCAGGGGGCCACCGGGGAGCTGTTTTTT. Translating gives CASSRTQGATGELFF.

V is TRBV9 and J is TRBJ2-1; D possibly corresponds to TRBD1 (5 bases). CDR3 length: 16 residues. The germline V gene has CDR1 SGDLS and CDR2 YYNGEE. V was clipped by 0 bases and J by 0 bases, with 10 bases between them. The CDR3 bases are TGTGCCAGCAGCGTAGCCCCAGGGTTCTCCTACAATGAGCAGTTCTTC. Translation: CASSVAPGFSYNEQFF.

The gene calls are TRBV11-3 and TRBJ2-2; D may be TRBD2 (6 bases). The CDR3 sequence is 14 residues long. Per the germline V gene, CDR1 is SGHNT and CDR2 is YENEEA. The V and J ends lost 0 bases and 6 bases respectively, with 8 bases between them. The CDR3 bases are TGTGCCAGCAGCTTAGAGGGGGGTGCCGGGGAGCTGTTTTTT. Translating it yields CASSLEGGAGELFF.

V gene TRBV5-1 combines with J gene TRBJ1-1; TRBD1 might be the D (5 bases). Germline CDR1 SGHRS, CDR2 YFSETQ. The CDR3 is 14 residues long. The V and J ends lost 4 bases and 5 bases respectively, with 15 bases between them. This chain's CDR3 is CASSGGRGGTEAFF. As DNA, the CDR3 is TGCGCCAGCAGCGGGGGAAGGGGAGGGACTGAAGCTTTCTTT. Full variable domain (missing parts from reference TRBV5-1 and TRBJ1-1): KAGVTQTPRYLIKTRGQQVTLSCSPISGHRSVSWYQQTPGQGLQFLFEYFSETQRNKGNFPGRFSGRQFSNSRSEMNVSTLELGDSALYLCASSGGRGGTEAFFGQGTRLTVV.